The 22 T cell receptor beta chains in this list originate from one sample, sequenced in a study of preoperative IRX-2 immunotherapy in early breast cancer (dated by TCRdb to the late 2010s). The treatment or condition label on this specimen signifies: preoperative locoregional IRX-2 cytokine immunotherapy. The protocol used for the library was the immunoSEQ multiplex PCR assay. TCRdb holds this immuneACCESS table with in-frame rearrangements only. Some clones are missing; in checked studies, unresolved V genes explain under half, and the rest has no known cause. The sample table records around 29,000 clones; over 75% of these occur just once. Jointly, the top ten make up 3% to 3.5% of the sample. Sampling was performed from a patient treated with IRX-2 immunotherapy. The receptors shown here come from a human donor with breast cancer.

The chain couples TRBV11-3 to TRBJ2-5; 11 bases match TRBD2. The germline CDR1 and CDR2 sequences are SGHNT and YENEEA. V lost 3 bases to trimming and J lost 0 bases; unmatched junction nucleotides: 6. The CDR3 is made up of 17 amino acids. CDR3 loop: CASSFPLAGAYQETQYF. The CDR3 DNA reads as TGTGCCAGCAGCTTCCCACTAGCGGGAGCGTACCAAGAGACCCAGTACTTC.

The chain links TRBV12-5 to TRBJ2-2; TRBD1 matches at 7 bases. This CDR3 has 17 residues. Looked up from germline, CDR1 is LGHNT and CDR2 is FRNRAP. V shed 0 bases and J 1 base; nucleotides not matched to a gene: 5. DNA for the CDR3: TGTGCTAGTGGTTTGGTAGTAAGGACAGGGAACACCGGGGAGCTGTTTTTT. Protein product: CASGLVVRTGNTGELFF.

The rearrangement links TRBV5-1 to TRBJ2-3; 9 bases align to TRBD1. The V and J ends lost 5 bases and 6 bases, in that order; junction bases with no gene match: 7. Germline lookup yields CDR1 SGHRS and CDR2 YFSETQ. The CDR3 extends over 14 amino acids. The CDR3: CASSPGQGEDTQYF. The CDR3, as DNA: TGCGCCAGCAGTCCGGGACAGGGTGAGGATACGCAGTATTTT.

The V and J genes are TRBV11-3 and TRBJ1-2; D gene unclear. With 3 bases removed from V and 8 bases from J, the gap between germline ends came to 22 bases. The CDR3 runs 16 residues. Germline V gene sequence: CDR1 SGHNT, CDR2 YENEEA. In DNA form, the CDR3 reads TGTGCCAGCAGCTTTCTTTTAAGGGCGTCCGAGGGAGGCTACACCTTC. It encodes CASSFLLRASEGGYTF.

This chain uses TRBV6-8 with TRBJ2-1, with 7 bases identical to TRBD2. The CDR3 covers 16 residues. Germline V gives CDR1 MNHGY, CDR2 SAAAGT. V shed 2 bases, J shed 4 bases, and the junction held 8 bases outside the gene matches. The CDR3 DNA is TGTGCCAGCAGTTACGATCCGGGAGGTGTTTACAATGAGCAGTTCTTC. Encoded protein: CASSYDPGGVYNEQFF.

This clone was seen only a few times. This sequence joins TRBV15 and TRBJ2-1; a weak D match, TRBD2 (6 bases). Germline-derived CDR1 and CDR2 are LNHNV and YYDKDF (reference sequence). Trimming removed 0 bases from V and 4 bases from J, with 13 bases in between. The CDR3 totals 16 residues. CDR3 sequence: CATSRDQAGPYNEQFF. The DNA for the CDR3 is TGTGCCACCAGCAGAGATCAGGCGGGACCGTACAATGAGCAGTTCTTC.

The CDR3 nucleotides read TGTGCCAGTAGCAAAGAGTGGGGGCAAGGGGCCTACGAGCAGTACTTC. Protein: CASSKEWGQGAYEQYF. The V call is TRBV19, the J call TRBJ2-7; tentatively, D is TRBD1 (6 bases). Trimming pared 6 bases from V and 2 bases from J, leaving 20 bases between. The germline gives CDR1 LNHDA, CDR2 SQIVND (reference sequence). The CDR3 totals 16 residues.

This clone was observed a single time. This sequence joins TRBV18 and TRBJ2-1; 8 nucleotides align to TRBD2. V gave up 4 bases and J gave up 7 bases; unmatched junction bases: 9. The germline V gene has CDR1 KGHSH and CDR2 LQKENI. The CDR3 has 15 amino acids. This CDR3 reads CASSLSGGPSNEQFF. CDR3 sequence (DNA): TGTGCCAGCTCACTATCGGGAGGGCCTTCGAATGAGCAGTTCTTC.

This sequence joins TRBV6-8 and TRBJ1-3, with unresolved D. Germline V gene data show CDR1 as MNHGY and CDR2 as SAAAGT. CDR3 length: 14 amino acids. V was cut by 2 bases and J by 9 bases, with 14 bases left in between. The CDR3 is CASSYHQALATIYF. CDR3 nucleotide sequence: TGTGCCAGCAGTTACCATCAGGCCCTCGCCACCATATATTTT.

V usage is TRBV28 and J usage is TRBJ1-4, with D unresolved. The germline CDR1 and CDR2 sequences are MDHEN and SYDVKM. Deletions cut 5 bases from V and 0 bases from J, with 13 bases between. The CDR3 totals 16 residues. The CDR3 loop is CASSLIQAATNEKLFF. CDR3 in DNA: TGTGCCAGCAGTCTTATCCAGGCTGCAACTAATGAAAAACTGTTTTTT.

The CDR3 sequence: CAISLSGGADTQYF. CDR3 sequence (DNA): TGTGCCATCAGCCTTAGCGGGGGGGCAGATACGCAGTATTTT. The chain links TRBV6-8 to TRBJ2-3; 11 bases are shared with TRBD2. CDR1 and CDR2 (germline): MNHGY, SAAAGT. The CDR3 length is 14 residues. V was pared by 10 bases and J by 4 bases, with 7 bases of the junction left unmatched.

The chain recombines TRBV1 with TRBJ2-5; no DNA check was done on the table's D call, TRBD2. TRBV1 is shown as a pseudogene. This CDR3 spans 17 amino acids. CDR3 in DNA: TGCGCCAGCAGCCAAGATGTGGAAGCGGTACCATTTGAGACCCAGTACTTC. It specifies CASSQDVEAVPFETQYF.

In DNA, the CDR3 is TGTGCCAGCTCACCGCTGGGACAGCCCGACACTGAAGCTTTCTTT. Translation gives CASSPLGQPDTEAFF. This rearrangement joins TRBV18 to TRBJ1-1; 7 bases line up with TRBD1. Germline CDR1 KGHSH, CDR2 LQKENI. The CDR3 sequence is 15 residues long. Trimming removed 3 bases from V and 3 bases from J; junction bases left unmatched: 7.

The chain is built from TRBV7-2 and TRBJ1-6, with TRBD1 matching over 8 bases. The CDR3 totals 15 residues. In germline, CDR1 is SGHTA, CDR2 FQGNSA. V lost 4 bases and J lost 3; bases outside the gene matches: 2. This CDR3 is CASSSGQGYNSPLHF. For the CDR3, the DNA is TGTGCCAGCAGCTCCGGACAGGGCTATAATTCACCCCTCCACTTT.

The CDR3 nucleotides read TGTGCCAGCAGTTTACAATACAGGGGGCACACCGGGGAGCTGTTTTTT. Protein product: CASSLQYRGHTGELFF. V and J are TRBV7-4 and TRBJ2-2; 9 bases map to TRBD1. The J segment lost 3 bases and the V segment lost 6 bases, leaving 8 bases of the junction unmatched. Germline loops: CDR1 SGHVT, CDR2 SQSDAQ. This CDR3 has 16 residues.

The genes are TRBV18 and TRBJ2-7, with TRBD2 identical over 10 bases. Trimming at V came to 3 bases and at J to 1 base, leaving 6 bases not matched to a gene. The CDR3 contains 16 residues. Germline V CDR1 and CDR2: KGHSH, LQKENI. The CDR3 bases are TGTGCCAGCTCACCCTCTAGCGGGAGCGTTTCCTACGAGCAGTACTTC. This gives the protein CASSPSSGSVSYEQYF.

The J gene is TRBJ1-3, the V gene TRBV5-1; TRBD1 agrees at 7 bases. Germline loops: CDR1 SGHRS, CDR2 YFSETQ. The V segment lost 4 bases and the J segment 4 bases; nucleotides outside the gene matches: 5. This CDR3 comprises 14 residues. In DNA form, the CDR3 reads TGCGCCAGCAGCCCGACAGGGAGGGGAAACACCATATATTTT. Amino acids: CASSPTGRGNTIYF. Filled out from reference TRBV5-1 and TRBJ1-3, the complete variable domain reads KAGVTQTPRYLIKTRGQQVTLSCSPISGHRSVSWYQQTPGQGLQFLFEYFSETQRNKGNFPGRFSGRQFSNSRSEMNVSTLELGDSALYLCASSPTGRGNTIYFGEGSWLTVV.

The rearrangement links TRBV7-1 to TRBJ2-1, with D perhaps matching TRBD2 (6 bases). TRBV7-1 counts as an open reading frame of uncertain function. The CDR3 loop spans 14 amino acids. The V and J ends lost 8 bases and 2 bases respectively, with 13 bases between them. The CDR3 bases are TGTGCCAGCGGGGCTAGCGAGGCCTACAATGAGCAGTTCTTC. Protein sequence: CASGASEAYNEQFF.

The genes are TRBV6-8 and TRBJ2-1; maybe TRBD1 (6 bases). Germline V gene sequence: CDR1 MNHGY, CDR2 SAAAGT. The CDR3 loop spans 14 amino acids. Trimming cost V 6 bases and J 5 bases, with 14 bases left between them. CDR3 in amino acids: CASRRRDKDNEQFF. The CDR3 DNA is TGTGCCAGCAGGCGCCGGGACAAAGACAATGAGCAGTTCTTC.

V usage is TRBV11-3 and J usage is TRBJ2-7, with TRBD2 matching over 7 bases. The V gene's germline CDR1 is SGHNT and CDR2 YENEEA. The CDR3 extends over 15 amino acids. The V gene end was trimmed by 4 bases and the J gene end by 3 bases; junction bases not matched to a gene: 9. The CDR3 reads CASSSLGGDFYEQYF. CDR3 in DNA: TGTGCCAGCAGCTCCCTGGGGGGGGATTTCTACGAGCAGTACTTC.

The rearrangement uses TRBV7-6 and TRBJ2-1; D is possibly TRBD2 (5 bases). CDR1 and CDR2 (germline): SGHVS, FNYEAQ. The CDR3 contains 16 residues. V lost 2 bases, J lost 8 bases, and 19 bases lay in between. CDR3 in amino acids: CASSLNSGLARDEQFF. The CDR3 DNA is TGTGCCAGCAGCTTAAATTCCGGACTTGCTAGGGATGAGCAGTTCTTC.

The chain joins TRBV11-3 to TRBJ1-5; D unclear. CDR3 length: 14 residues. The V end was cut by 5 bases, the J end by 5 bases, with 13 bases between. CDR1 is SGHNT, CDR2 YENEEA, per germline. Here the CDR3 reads CASSPSRGHQPQHF. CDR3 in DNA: TGTGCCAGCAGCCCCTCCCGGGGTCATCAGCCCCAGCATTTT.